The entry below gives a single T cell receptor (beta chain) sequence along with its context. A read error may account for a junction end that differs from germline. These data belong to a study of T cells in Graves' hyperthyroidism and ophthalmopathy. There are 16 residues in the CDR3. Germline V gene sequence: CDR1 WSHSY, CDR2 SAAADI. TCR beta CDR3 sequences were amplified from RNA transcripts. In the first-round RT-PCR of the TCR CDR3, the HTBI primer set was used. MiXCR, run by TCRdb on the multiplex PCR reads, gives a single entry per CDR3 protein. This repertoire shows hundreds of thousands of distinct CDR3 sequences, roughly 45% found once; its top ten account for approximately 7.2%. Diagnosing involved the use of clinical symptoms, serum thyroxine and TRAb, thyroid ultrasound and orbital computed tomography.

The TCR originated in an adult man with Graves' disease, either hyperthyroidism or ophthalmopathy (not recorded which). Sequencing was carried out using peripheral blood or thyroid tissue (not recorded which). The chain recombines TRBV10-2 with TRBJ2-2; D tentatively reads TRBD1 or TRBD2 (6 bases each). CDR3 amino acids: CASSKGGAGNTGELFF. Written as DNA, the CDR3 is TGTGCCAGCAGCAAGGGGGGCGCGGGGAACACCGGGGAGCTGTTTTTT.